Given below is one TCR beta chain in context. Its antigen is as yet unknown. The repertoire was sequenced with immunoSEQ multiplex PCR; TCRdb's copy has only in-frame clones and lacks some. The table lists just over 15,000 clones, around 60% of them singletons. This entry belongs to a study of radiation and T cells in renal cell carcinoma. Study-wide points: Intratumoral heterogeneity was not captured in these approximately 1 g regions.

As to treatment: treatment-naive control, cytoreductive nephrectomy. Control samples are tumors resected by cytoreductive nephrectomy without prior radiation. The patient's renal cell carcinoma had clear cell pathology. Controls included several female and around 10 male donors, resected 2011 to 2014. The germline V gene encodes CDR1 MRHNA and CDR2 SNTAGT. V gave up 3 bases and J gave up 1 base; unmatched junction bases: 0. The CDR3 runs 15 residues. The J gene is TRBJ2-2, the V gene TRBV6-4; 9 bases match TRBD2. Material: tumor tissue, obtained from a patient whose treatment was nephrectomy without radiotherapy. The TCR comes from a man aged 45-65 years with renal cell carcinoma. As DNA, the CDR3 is TGTGCCAGCAGTGAGACTAGCGGGAACACCGGGGAGCTGTTTTTT. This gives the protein CASSETSGNTGELFF.